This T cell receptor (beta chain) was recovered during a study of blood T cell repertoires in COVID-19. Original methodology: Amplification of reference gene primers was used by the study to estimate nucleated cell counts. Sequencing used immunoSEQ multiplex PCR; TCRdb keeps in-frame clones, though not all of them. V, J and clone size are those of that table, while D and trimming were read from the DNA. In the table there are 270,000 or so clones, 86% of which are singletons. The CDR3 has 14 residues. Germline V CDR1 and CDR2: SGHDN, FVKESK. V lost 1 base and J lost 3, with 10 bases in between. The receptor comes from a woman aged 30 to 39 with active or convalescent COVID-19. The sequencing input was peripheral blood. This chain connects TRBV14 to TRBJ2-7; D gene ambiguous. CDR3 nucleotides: TGTGCCAGCAGCCAAGCGTCAGACAACTACGAGCAGTACTTC. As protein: CASSQASDNYEQYF.